Given below is one TCR beta chain in context. It lacks a known antigen. No base quality information exists; no much larger clone differs at one position. The source of the sample is a study of OX40 agonist ivuxolimab in advanced cancers. Study-wide context: Ivuxolimab was a fully human IgG2 agonistic monoclonal antibody targeting the costimulatory receptor OX40 (CD134). Intravenous ivuxolimab was administered to patients every 2 weeks at six dose levels: 0.01, 0.1, 0.3, 1.5, 3 and 10 mg/kg. Among the roughly 54 dose-escalation patients, around 19 had hepatocellular carcinoma, roughly 15 melanoma, 9 renal cell carcinoma and 9 head and neck cancer. A male proportion of nearly 85% and a mean age of approximately 55 years, ranging from 23 to 79, were recorded for the dose-escalation cohort. Patients were allowed to have had prior anti-PD-1, anti-PD-L1 or anti-CTLA-4 therapy, and 40% to 45% of the dose-escalation patients had been treated with checkpoint inhibitors. Partial responses occurred in three dose-escalation patients, of whom one had hepatocellular carcinoma and two had cutaneous melanoma. The point of sequencing TCRbeta in the periphery was to test whether ivuxolimab changed TCR sequence diversity and drove clonal T-cell expansion. The paper covers the monotherapy dose-escalation part of the phase I ivuxolimab trial, which included N ≈ 57 patients.

Genomic DNA was extracted from sorted cells for sequencing of the TCRbeta CDR3 region. The immunoSEQ Assay was used for sequencing of TCRbeta CDR3 regions. The source is immuneACCESS, and TCRdb retained only in-frame sequences with V and J called. Part of the clones is not carried over; for the studies checked, unresolved V genes explain less than half of this, and the remainder is unexplained. This sample comprises tens of thousands of clones, 90% to 95% of them detected only once. Around 26% of the sample goes to the ten largest clones. Patients with a history of autoimmune disease or receiving systemic immunosuppression were excluded from the trial. Peripheral blood for TCR sequencing was collected from all dose cohorts at baseline, on cycle 4 day 1, and on cycle 7 day 1. Samples came from an open-label, multicenter, first-in-human phase I dose-escalation trial of ivuxolimab. Adults with locally advanced or metastatic head and neck squamous cell, hepatocellular, melanoma or renal cell carcinoma were enrolled in the trial. Before TCR sequencing, CD4+ and CD8+ T cells were separately sorted from peripheral blood.

Study-level results and caveats: In the 0.1-3.0 mg/kg groups, partial responders had among the lowest normalized peripheral clonal expansion, particularly in CD8+ T cells. On average, CD8+ T cells showed more expanded clones than CD4+ T cells after ivuxolimab. Antigen specificity was not determined for the clonally expanded peripheral T cells. Low levels of normalized T-cell clonal expansion were also seen in some nonresponding patients. At doses of 0.1 to 3.0 mg/kg, clonal expansion of both CD4+ and CD8+ blood T cells was observed from baseline to week 6.

Its CDR3 holds 15 amino acids, cysteine through phenylalanine. Only the CDR3 DNA stays, 45 bases, in frame from base 1. A distance of 11 bases separates the germline ends of V and J, which lose 0 bases and 1 base respectively. CDR1 is given as SGDLS and CDR2 as YYNGEE, both from the germline V gene. The input for sequencing was CD4+ or CD8+ T cells sorted from blood, taken in a trial of the OX40 agonist ivuxolimab. The rearranged chain carries TRBV9 and TRBJ2-7; possibly the D gene is TRBD2, per 5 matching bases. The source is an adult with an advanced solid tumor such as melanoma, head and neck, liver or kidney cancer. The nucleotides read TGTGCCAGCAGCGTAGGGAGCGGTTATTCCTACGAGCAGTACTTC. Protein translation: CASSVGSGYSYEQYF.